The rows below give T cell receptor beta chains drawn from one sample of a study of beta chain features in type 1 diabetes. The protocol was immunoSEQ multiplex PCR, while the TCRdb copy is restricted to in-frame clones and leaves out a portion. This table has over 150,000 clones, around 8% appearing once. Sequenced input: central memory CD4+ T cells from blood. These TCRs come from a woman aged 18-35 years with type 1 diabetes. Both conserved end residues are part of each CDR3. The D gene is left open where the match is weak. Clone size, where shown, is once, few, many, or a class for clones that have expanded.

TRBD1,TRBV27,14,few,TRBJ2-5,TGTGCCAGCAGCCTACAGGGGGCGGGAGAGACCCAGTACTTC,CASSLQGAGETQYF
TRBD2,TRBV14,14,-,TRBJ2-1,TGTGCCAGCAGCCATGGGACTACCTACAATGAGCAGTTCTTC,CASSHGTTYNEQFF
-,TRBV29-1,13,few,TRBJ1-2,TGCAGCGTCGAGACCAGGGAACCCTATGGCTACACCTTC,CSVETREPYGYTF
TRBD2,TRBV5-1,17,-,TRBJ2-3,TGCGCCAGCAGCCTTGGGCTAGCGGGGGGCCCCACAGATACGCAGTATTTT,CASSLGLAGGPTDTQYF
TRBD2,TRBV7-2,13,-,TRBJ2-1,TGTGCCAGCAGCCCCTACGGGGGGGTTGAGCAGTTCTTC,CASSPYGGVEQFF
TRBD2,TRBV2,16,few,TRBJ2-3,TGTGCCAGCAGACCGACTAGCGGGGGGGCAGGAGATACGCAGTATTTT,CASRPTSGGAGDTQYF
-,TRBV6-6,12,few,TRBJ2-3,TGTGCCAGCGAGGGGGACACAGATACGCAGTATTTT,CASEGDTDTQYF
-,TRBV18,13,few,TRBJ2-1,TGTGCCAGCTCACCTACAGGGACAAATGAGCAGTTCTTC,CASSPTGTNEQFF
TRBD1,TRBV5-6,15,few,TRBJ2-2,TGTGCCAGCAGCCTTTTCGACAGGGACACCGGGGAGCTGTTTTTT,CASSLFDRDTGELFF
-,TRBV30,13,-,TRBJ1-5,TGTGCCTGGAGTTTACAACAGGATCAGCCCCAGCATTTT,CAWSLQQDQPQHF
-,TRBV7-9,15,few,TRBJ1-2,TGTGCCAGCAGCTTAGCATTCATGGTCGGGAATGGCTACACCTTC,CASSLAFMVGNGYTF
-,TRBV5-6,13,-,TRBJ1-2,TGTGCCAGCAGGCCCGGGACTAAGGATGGCTACACCTTC,CASRPGTKDGYTF
-,TRBV5-6,15,few,TRBJ1-6,TGTGCCAGCAGCAACAGGAGAGAGTATAATTCACCCCTCCACTTT,CASSNRREYNSPLHF
-,TRBV5-1,14,few,TRBJ2-1,TGCGCCAGCAGCTTGAGCCAGGTCTACAATGAGCAGTTCTTC,CASSLSQVYNEQFF
TRBD2,TRBV2,15,few,TRBJ2-3,TGTGCCATCAAGAGATTAGCGGGGGCCACAGATACGCAGTATTTT,CAIKRLAGATDTQYF
TRBD2,TRBV25-1,14,many,TRBJ2-1,TGTGCCAGCTCCGGGACTAGCGGCCACAATGAGCAGTTCTTC,CASSGTSGHNEQFF
-,TRBV11-3,12,-,TRBJ2-1,TGTGCCAGCAGCTTATTGCGCGGTGAGCAGTTCTTC,CASSLLRGEQFF
TRBD2,TRBV4-2,15,few,TRBJ2-1,TGTGCCAGCAGCCAAACCGAGGGAGGGCCAAATGAGCAGTTCTTC,CASSQTEGGPNEQFF
-,TRBV4-3,15,few,TRBJ1-5,TGCGCCAGCAGCCAAGATCCACAGCCGAATCAGCCCCAGCATTTT,CASSQDPQPNQPQHF
-,TRBV5-4,16,few,TRBJ1-1,TGTGCCAGCAGCTTGCCTGGGGCCTACCGAGTAAATGAAGCTTTCTTT,CASSLPGAYRVNEAFF
TRBD1,TRBV2,14,-,TRBJ2-7,TGTGCCAGCAGTGTAAACAGGGGCTCCTACGAGCAGTACTTC,CASSVNRGSYEQYF
-,TRBV15,16,few,TRBJ2-3,TGTGCCACCAGCAGAGCCGGGACTCGTAGCTTCGCGTCGCAGTATTTT,CATSRAGTRSFASQYF
-,TRBV30,15,-,TRBJ1-1,TGTGCCTGGAGCGAGGGATCTGGTAAGGACACTGAAGCTTTCTTT,CAWSEGSGKDTEAFF
TRBD2,TRBV4-3,16,few,TRBJ2-1,TGCGCCAGCAGCCAACAGAGCGGGAGGTCCTACAATGAGCAGTTCTTC,CASSQQSGRSYNEQFF
TRBD2,TRBV5-1,16,few,TRBJ2-1,TGCGCCAGCAGCCGGACTAGCGGGGGACCCTACAATGAGCAGTTCTTC,CASSRTSGGPYNEQFF
-,TRBV29-1,14,-,TRBJ2-2,TGCAGCGTCTCCGGGACAATAAACACCGGGGAGCTGTTTTTT,CSVSGTINTGELFF
TRBD1,TRBV10-3,16,-,TRBJ2-7,TGTGCCATCAGTGAGTCGGGACAGGGGTCCCCCTACGAGCAGTACTTC,CAISESGQGSPYEQYF
TRBD1,TRBV18,14,few,TRBJ1-1,TGTGCCAGCTCACAGAGACAGGGGGGAACTGAAGCTTTCTTT,CASSQRQGGTEAFF
TRBD2,TRBV5-4,13,few,TRBJ2-7,TGTGCCAGCCAACGAGCGGGAGAAGTCGAGCAGTACTTC,CASQRAGEVEQYF
-,TRBV7-3,13,-,TRBJ2-3,TGTGCCAGCAGCTGGGACTTCACAGATACGCAGTATTTT,CASSWDFTDTQYF
TRBD2,TRBV7-9,16,-,TRBJ2-7,TGTGCCAGCAGCTTAGATACTAGCGGGGGTAGTTACGAGCAGTACTTC,CASSLDTSGGSYEQYF
-,TRBV5-1,11,-,TRBJ2-7,TGCGCCAGCAGCTTGACCTACGAGCAGTACTTC,CASSLTYEQYF
-,TRBV11-3,13,few,TRBJ1-5,TGTGCCAGCAGCTTAAGAGGGAATCAGCCCCAGCATTTT,CASSLRGNQPQHF
TRBD2,TRBV5-1,15,-,TRBJ2-5,TGCGCCAGCAGCTTGGAAGCGGGAGGGCGAGAGACCCAGTACTTC,CASSLEAGGRETQYF
TRBD2,TRBV7-9,18,-,TRBJ2-5,TGTGCCAGCAGCTTGAAAGCGGGAGGAAGGACGGGAGGAGAGACCCAGTACTTC,CASSLKAGGRTGGETQYF
-,TRBV5-1,16,-,TRBJ2-5,TGCGCCAGCAGCCGATCCGATCCGGGGGGCGCAGAGACCCAGTACTTC,CASSRSDPGGAETQYF
TRBD2,TRBV9,15,few,TRBJ2-7,TGTGCCAGCAGCCCTCGGACTAGCGGGTCGTACGAGCAGTACTTC,CASSPRTSGSYEQYF
-,TRBV4-1,20,few,TRBJ1-2,TGCGCCAGCAGCCAAGATCGGTGGCGCCAGGGGACCACCACCCCCCGGGGCTACACCTTC,CASSQDRWRQGTTTPRGYTF
-,TRBV18,13,-,TRBJ2-1,TGTGCCAGCTCGGGGCCCTCCTACAATGAGCAGTTCTTC,CASSGPSYNEQFF
TRBD1,TRBV5-1,16,few,TRBJ2-5,TGCGCCAGCAGCCAAGCGACAGGGGGCCCGGGGGAGACCCAGTACTTC,CASSQATGGPGETQYF
-,TRBV7-2,16,few,TRBJ1-4,TGTGCCAGCAGCCCCAGTATTCAGGCGGGTTGGGAAAAACTGTTTTTT,CASSPSIQAGWEKLFF
TRBD2,TRBV19,18,few,TRBJ2-2,TGTGCCAGTAGACCGACCCAGGGACTAGCGGGGAACACCGGGGAGCTGTTTTTT,CASRPTQGLAGNTGELFF
-,TRBV28,12,-,TRBJ2-5,TGTGCCAGCAAAAGCGGTGGGGAGACCCAGTACTTC,CASKSGGETQYF
-,TRBV5-1,15,few,TRBJ1-2,TGCGCCAGCAGCTTGGAGGGGGGGCCTAACTATGGCTACACCTTC,CASSLEGGPNYGYTF
TRBD2,TRBV4-3,15,-,TRBJ2-7,TGCGCCAGCAGCTCCAAGACTAGCGGGAGATCCGAGCAGTACTTC,CASSSKTSGRSEQYF
-,TRBV6-5,13,few,TRBJ1-5,TGTGCCACGAGAAAGGGGCCTAGTCAGCCCCAGCATTTT,CATRKGPSQPQHF